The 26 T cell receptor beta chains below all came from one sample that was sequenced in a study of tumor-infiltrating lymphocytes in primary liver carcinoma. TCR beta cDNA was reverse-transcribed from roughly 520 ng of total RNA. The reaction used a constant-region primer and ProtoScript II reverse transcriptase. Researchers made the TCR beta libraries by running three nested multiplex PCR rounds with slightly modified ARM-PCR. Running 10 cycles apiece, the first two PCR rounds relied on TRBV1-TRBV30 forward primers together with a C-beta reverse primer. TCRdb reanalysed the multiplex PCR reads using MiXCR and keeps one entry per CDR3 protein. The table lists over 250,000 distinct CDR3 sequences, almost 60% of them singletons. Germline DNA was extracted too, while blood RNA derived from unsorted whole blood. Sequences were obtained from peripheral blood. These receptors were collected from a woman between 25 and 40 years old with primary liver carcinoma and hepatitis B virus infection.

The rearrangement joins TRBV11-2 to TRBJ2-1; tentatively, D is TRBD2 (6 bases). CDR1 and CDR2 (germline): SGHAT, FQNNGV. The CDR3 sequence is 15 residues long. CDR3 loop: CVNSLARERRGDQFF. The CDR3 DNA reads TGTGTCAACAGCTTAGCCCGCGAGCGGCGCGGGGACCAGTTCTTC.

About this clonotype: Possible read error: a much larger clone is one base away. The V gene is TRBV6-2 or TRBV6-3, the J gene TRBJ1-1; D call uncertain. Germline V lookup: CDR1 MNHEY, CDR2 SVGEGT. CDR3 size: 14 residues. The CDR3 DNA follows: TGTGCCAGCAGTCCAATTGGACGGAACATTGAAGCTTTCTTT. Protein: CASSPIGRNIEAFF.

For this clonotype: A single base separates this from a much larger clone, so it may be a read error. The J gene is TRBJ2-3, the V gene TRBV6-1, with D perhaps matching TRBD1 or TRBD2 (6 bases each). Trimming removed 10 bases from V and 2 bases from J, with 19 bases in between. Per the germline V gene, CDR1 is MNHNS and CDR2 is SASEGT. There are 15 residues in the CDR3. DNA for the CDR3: TGTGCCACAGGTCCGTACGGGGGCAACACAGATACGCAGTATTTT. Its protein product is CATGPYGGNTDTQYF.

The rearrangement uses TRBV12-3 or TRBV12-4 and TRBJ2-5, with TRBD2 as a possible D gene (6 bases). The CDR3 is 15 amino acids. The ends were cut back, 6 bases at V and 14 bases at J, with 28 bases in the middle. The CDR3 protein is CASSTYPGSEEIQYF. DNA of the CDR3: TGTGCCAGCAGCACTTATCCCGGGAGCGAAGAGATCCAATACTTC.

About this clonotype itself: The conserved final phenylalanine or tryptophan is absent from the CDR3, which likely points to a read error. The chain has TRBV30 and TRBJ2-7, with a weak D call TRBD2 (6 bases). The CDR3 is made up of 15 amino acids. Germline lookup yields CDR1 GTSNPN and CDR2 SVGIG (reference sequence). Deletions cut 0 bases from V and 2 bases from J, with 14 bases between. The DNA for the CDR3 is TGTGCCTGGAGTGTAGGGGACTTACAAGCCTACGAGCAGTACTCC. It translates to CAWSVGDLQAYEQYS.

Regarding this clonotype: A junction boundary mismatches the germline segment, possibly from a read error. Here the CDR3 DNA reads TGTGCCAACAGCTTAGAGGGTAGCGGGATTGGCGCGGAGCTGTTTTTT. It yields the protein CANSLEGSGIGAELFF. This sequence joins TRBV11-2 and TRBJ2-2, with TRBD2 matching over 8 bases. From germline, CDR1 is SGHAT and CDR2 FQNNGV. The CDR3 covers 16 residues.

CDR3 in DNA: TGTGCCAGCAGCGAAGCCCGAGAGGGCACGCAGTATTTT. This translates into CASSEAREGTQYF. The rearrangement uses TRBV28 and TRBJ2-3, with D possibly being TRBD2 (5 bases). The CDR3 is 13 residues long. Looked up from germline, CDR1 is MDHEN and CDR2 is SYDVKM. V was pared by 6 bases and J by 9 bases, with 16 bases between.

The CDR3 region is CASSGRYSSYNEQFF. The CDR3 DNA reads TGTGCCAGCAGCGGCAGGTACAGCTCCTACAATGAGCAGTTCTTC. The chain carries TRBV4-2 and TRBJ2-1; D ambiguous. This CDR3 spans 15 amino acids. The germline V and J ends were trimmed by 5 bases and 0 bases, with 11 bases remaining between them. CDR1 is LGHNA, CDR2 YNFKEQ, per germline.

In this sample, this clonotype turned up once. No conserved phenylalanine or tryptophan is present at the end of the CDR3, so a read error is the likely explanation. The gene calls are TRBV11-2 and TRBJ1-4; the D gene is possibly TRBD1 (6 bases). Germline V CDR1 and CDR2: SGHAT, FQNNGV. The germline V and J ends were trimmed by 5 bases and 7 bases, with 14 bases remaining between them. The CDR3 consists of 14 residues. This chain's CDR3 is CASSRAGVGEKLFL. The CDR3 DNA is TGTGCCAGCAGCCGGGCAGGGGTTGGTGAAAAACTGTTTCTT.

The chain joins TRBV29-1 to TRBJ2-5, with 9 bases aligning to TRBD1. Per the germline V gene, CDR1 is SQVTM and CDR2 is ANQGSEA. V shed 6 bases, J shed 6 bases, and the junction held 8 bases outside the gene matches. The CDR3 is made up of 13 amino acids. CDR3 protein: CSVDGQGIQTQYF. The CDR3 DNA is TGCAGCGTGGACGGACAGGGGATACAGACCCAGTACTTC.

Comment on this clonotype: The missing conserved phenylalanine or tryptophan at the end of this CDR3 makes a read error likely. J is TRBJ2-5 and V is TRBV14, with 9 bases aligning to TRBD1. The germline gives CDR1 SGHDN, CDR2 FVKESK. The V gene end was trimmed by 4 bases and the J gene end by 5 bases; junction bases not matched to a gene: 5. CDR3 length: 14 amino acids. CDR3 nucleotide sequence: TGTGCCAGCAGCCCGGGACAGGGCGGGGAGACCCAGTACCTC. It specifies CASSPGQGGETQYL.

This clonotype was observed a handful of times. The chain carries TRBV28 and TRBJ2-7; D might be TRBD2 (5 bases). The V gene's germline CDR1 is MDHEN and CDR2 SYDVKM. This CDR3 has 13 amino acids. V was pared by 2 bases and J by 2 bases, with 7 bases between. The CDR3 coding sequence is TGTGCCAGCAGTTTACGGGGAACCTACGAGCAGTACTTC. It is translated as CASSLRGTYEQYF.

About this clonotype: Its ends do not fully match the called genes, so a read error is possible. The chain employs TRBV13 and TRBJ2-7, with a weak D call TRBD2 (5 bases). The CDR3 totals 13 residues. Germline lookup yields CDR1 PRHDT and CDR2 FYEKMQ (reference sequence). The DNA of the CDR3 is TGTGCCATCAGCTTAGAGGACTCATACGAGCAGTACTTC. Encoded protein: CAISLEDSYEQYF. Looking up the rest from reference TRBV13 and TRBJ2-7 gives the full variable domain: AAGVIQSPRHLIKEKRETATLKCYPIPRHDTVYWYQQGPGQDPQFLISFYEKMQSDKGSIPDRFSAQQFSDYHSELNMSSLELGDSALYFCAISLEDSYEQYFGPGTRLTVT.

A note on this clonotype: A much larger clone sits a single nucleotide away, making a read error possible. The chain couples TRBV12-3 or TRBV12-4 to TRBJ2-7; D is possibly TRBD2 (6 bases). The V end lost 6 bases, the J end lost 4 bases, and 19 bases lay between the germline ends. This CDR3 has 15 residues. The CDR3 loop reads CASSPRLTGAYEQYF. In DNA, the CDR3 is TGTGCCAGCAGCCCAAGACTAACGGGAGCTTACGAGCAGTACTTC.

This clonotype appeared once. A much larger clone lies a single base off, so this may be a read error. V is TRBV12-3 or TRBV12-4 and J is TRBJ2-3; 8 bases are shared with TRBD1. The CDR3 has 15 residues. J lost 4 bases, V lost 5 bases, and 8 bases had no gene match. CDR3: CASSPRGHGPDTQYF. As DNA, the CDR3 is TGTGCCAGCAGTCCCAGGGGGCATGGCCCAGATACGCAGTATTTT.

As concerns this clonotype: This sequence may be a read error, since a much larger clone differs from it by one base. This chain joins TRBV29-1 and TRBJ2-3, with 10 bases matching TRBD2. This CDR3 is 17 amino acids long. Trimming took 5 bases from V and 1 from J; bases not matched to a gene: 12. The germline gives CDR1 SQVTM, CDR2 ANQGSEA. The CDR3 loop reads CSVLGLAGAWGTDTQYF. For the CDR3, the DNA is TGCAGCGTTCTGGGGCTAGCGGGAGCCTGGGGCACAGATACGCAGTATTTT.

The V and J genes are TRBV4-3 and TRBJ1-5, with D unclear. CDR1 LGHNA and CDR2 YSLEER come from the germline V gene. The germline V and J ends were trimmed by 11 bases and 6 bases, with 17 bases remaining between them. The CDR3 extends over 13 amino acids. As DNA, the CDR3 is TGCGCCGGCGGCCAAGATCTCCGTCAGCCCCAGCATTTT. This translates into CAGGQDLRQPQHF.

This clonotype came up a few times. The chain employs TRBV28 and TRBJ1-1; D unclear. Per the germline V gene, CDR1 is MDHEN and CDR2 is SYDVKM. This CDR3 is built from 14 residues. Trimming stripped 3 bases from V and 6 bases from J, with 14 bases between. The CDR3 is CASSFLQRIPEAFF. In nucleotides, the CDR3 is TGTGCCAGCAGTTTTCTCCAGAGGATCCCTGAAGCTTTCTTT.

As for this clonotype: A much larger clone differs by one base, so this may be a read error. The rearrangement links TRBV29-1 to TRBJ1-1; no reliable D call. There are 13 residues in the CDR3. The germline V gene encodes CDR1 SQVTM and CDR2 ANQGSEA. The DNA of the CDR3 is TGCAGCGTTGAATCTCTGGGGAACACTGATGCTTTCTTT. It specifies CSVESLGNTDAFF.

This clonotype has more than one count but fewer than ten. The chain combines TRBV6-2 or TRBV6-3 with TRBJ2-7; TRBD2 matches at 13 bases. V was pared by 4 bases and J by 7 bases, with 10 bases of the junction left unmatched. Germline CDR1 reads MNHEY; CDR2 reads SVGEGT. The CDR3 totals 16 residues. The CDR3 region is CASSSGTSGTLREQYF. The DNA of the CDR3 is TGTGCCAGCAGTTCCGGGACTAGCGGGACCCTTAGAGAGCAGTACTTC.

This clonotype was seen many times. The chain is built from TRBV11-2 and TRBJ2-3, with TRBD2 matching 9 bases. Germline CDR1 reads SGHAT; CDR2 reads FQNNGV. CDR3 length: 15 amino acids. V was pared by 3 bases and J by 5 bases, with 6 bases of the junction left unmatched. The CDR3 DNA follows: TGTGCCAGCAGCTTGGGCGGGAGGGCCTTAGATACGCAGTATTTT. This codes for CASSLGGRALDTQYF.

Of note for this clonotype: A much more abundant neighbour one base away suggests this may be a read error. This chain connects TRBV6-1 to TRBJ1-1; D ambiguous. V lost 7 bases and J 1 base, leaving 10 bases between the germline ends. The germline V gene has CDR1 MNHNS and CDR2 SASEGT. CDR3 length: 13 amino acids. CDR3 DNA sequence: TGTGCCAGCAACTCTAAACAGAACACTGAAGCTTTCTTT. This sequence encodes CASNSKQNTEAFF.

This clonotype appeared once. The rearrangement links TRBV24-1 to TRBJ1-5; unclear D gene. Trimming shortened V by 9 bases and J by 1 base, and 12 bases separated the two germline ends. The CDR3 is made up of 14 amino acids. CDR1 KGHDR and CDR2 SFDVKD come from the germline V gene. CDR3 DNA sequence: TGTGCCACCCGAGGTCCGTTGAGCAATCAGCCCCAGCATTTT. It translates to CATRGPLSNQPQHF.

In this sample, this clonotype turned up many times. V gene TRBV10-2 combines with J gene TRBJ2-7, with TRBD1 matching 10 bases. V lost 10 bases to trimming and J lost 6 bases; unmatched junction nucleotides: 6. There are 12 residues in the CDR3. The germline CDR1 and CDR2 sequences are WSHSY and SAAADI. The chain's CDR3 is CATTTGGSEQYF. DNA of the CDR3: TGCGCCACTACGACAGGGGGCAGCGAGCAGTACTTC.

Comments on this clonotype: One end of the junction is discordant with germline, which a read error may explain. Here the CDR3 reads CTSSQAWQGTEAFF. The CDR3 nucleotides read TGCACCAGCAGCCAAGCATGGCAGGGCACTGAAGCTTTCTTT. This chain links TRBV4-1 with TRBJ1-1, with D possibly TRBD1 on 5 matching bases. CDR1 and CDR2 from the germline V gene are MGHRA and YSYEKL. The CDR3 consists of 14 residues.

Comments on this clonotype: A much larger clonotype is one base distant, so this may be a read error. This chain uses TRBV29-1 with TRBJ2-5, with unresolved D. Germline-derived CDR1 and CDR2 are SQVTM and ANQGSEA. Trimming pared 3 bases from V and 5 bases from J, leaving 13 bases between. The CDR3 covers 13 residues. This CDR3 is CSVDGPDGETQYF. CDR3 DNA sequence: TGCAGCGTTGACGGCCCTGACGGGGAGACCCAGTACTTC.